This TCR beta chain was sequenced in a study of CD8 T cells in ankylosing spondylitis. Broader study findings: A TCR beta motif made of fewer than ten highly homologous variants seemed typical of ankylosing spondylitis blood. Some motif variants had been reported before (in reactive arthritis synovial fluid and blood).

V dropped 5 bases and J dropped 7 bases, with 16 bases sitting between them. In germline, CDR1 is SGHRS, CDR2 YFSETQ. CDR3 size: 14 residues. Libraries for TCR beta were made by quantitative 5'-RACE with molecular barcodes. TCRdb reprocessed the 5' RACE reads with MiXCR, giving one entry per CDR3 protein. The sample yields 750,000 to 850,000 distinct CDR3 sequences, 10% to 15% seen once. This clonotype showed up many times. Its antigen is currently unknown. The rearrangement links TRBV5-1 to TRBJ1-5; TRBD1 is a possible D gene (5 bases). This receptor was taken from a male donor with ankylosing spondylitis. Sequencing was performed on blood, either unsorted or a sorted T cell fraction (not recorded which). CDR3 nucleotides: TGCGCCAGCAGTTTGTTGGGGCTCGGACAGCCCCAGCATTTT. Its protein is CASSLLGLGQPQHF.